This T cell receptor (beta chain) was sequenced in a study of cytomegalovirus exposure and HLA in healthy donors. For the study at large: The approximately 100 million unique TCR beta sequences, from about 179 million T cells, were found by an earlier analysis.

The study, taken as a whole, reports: Prediction of most subjects' HLA-A and HLA-B alleles by TCR beta sequences was reportedly accurate.

The PCR had 60 Vbeta and 13 Jbeta primers. Profiling relied on immunoSEQ multiplex PCR, and the TCRdb table lists in-frame clones only, not all of them. The sample data list under 200,000 clones. V shed 4 bases and J shed 6 bases, with 7 bases lying between them. Germline CDR1 and CDR2: SNHLY and FYNNEI. This CDR3 spans 13 amino acids. As to this clone: The antigen is not known.

The chain has TRBV2 and TRBJ1-6, with D unclear. Source material: PBMCs. This TCR was recovered from a young woman in good health and CMV-seropositive. The CDR3 spells CASSGTVNSPLHF. CDR3 coding DNA: TGTGCCAGCAGTGGAACGGTTAATTCACCCCTCCACTTT.